A single sample is the source of the 13 T cell receptor beta chains below, sequenced in a study of PD-1 blockade in classical Hodgkin lymphoma. TCRdb's table, derived via immunoSEQ multiplex PCR, lists solely in-frame clones and lacks some. The table shows approximately 30,000 clones, with over 60% occurring only once. Indicated time point: cycle 4 day 1 (C4D1), after 5 to 7 weeks of nivolumab. Each patient experienced a relapse that followed autologous stem cell transplantation, and brentuximab vedotin exposure varied. The specimen was peripheral blood mononuclear cells (PBMCs), collected before the fourth cycle of nivolumab. Every receptor here comes from a human donor with classical Hodgkin lymphoma.

The rearrangement joins TRBV6-5 to TRBJ2-1; tentatively, D is TRBD1 (6 bases). Germline-derived CDR1 and CDR2 are MNHEY and SVGAGI. V lost 6 bases, J lost 4 bases, and 7 bases lay in between. The CDR3 consists of 12 residues. The CDR3 DNA is TGTGCCAGCAGCACAGGGTACAATGAGCAGTTCTTC. This translates into CASSTGYNEQFF.

The V gene is TRBV2, the J gene TRBJ1-4, with no clear D. V was pared by 3 bases and J by 5 bases, with 10 bases between. This CDR3 contains 14 residues. Germline V gene data show CDR1 as SNHLY and CDR2 as FYNNEI. CDR3 amino acids: CASSDLLGNEKLFF. The CDR3 nucleotides are TGTGCCAGCAGTGACCTCCTAGGGAATGAAAAACTGTTTTTT.

The gene calls are TRBV14 and TRBJ2-1; TRBD2 matches at 7 bases. The V gene end was trimmed by 4 bases and the J gene end by 3 bases; junction bases not matched to a gene: 12. This CDR3 is built from 17 residues. Germline V CDR1 and CDR2: SGHDN, FVKESK. The CDR3 nucleotides read TGTGCCAGCAGCCGGGGAACCCTAGCGGTGGACTACAATGAGCAGTTCTTC. Amino acids: CASSRGTLAVDYNEQFF.

The table lists this clone with a count of one. This chain joins TRBV9 and TRBJ1-1, with D tentatively TRBD1 (6 bases). V lost 3 bases and J 5 bases, leaving 17 bases between the germline ends. In germline, CDR1 is SGDLS, CDR2 YYNGEE. The CDR3 has 15 amino acids. As DNA, the CDR3 is TGTGCCAGCAGCGCCTTAAGACAGGCGGGGACTGAAGCTTTCTTT. This codes for CASSALRQAGTEAFF.

The V call is TRBV10-2, the J call TRBJ1-1; D is ambiguous. Trimming shortened V by 7 bases and J by 7 bases, and 13 bases separated the two germline ends. The CDR3 has 12 amino acids. Germline V gene data show CDR1 as WSHSY and CDR2 as SAAADI. The CDR3 here is CASTSGPFEAFF. The CDR3 nucleotides are TGCGCCAGCACCTCCGGGCCCTTTGAAGCTTTCTTT.

About this clone itself: This clone may be a read error of a much larger clone one base away. This rearrangement joins TRBV5-6 to TRBJ2-7; D is uncertain. This CDR3 has 12 residues. The germline CDR1 and CDR2 sequences are SGHDT and YYEEEE. Trimming removed 1 base from V and 0 bases from J, with 2 bases in between. The CDR3 coding sequence is TGTGCCAGCAGCTTGAGCTCCTACGAGCAGTACTTC. Translating gives CASSLSSYEQYF.

This clone has just a few counts. The rearrangement joins TRBV9 to TRBJ2-1, with 14 bases identical to TRBD2. CDR3 length equals 19 residues. Per the germline V gene, CDR1 is SGDLS and CDR2 is YYNGEE. V was clipped by 4 bases and J by 2 bases; unmatched bases: 11. Written as DNA, the CDR3 is TGTGCCAGCAGCCCACACCCCGGACTAGCGGGAGGCGCCTACAATGAGCAGTTCTTC. This translates into CASSPHPGLAGGAYNEQFF.

The chain employs TRBV2 and TRBJ2-7, with 7 nucleotides matching TRBD2. Germline CDR1 is SNHLY and CDR2 is FYNNEI. The CDR3 spans 15 residues. The J segment lost 0 bases and the V segment lost 6 bases, leaving 8 bases of the junction unmatched. The chain's CDR3 is CASRGGDGISYEQYF. DNA of the CDR3: TGTGCCAGCAGGGGAGGGGACGGCATCTCCTACGAGCAGTACTTC. Looking up the rest from reference TRBV2 and TRBJ2-7 gives the full variable domain: EPEVTQTPSHQVTQMGQEVILRCVPISNHLYFYWYRQILGQKVEFLVSFYNNEISEKSEIFDDQFSVERPDGSNFTLKIRSTKLEDSAMYFCASRGGDGISYEQYFGPGTRLTVT.

The chain recombines TRBV29-1 with TRBJ1-2, with D hard to call. Per germline, CDR1 SQVTM and CDR2 ANQGSEA. Trimming removed 1 base from V and 4 bases from J, with 16 bases in between. This CDR3 contains 15 residues. CDR3: CSVEARRSQTYGYTF. CDR3 bases: TGCAGCGTTGAAGCCCGACGGTCACAGACCTATGGCTACACCTTC.

This clone was counted once. The chain has TRBV4-1 and TRBJ1-2; 7 nucleotides match TRBD1. Per the germline V gene, CDR1 is MGHRA and CDR2 is YSYEKL. Trimming took 0 bases from V and 5 from J; bases not matched to a gene: 9. The CDR3 extends over 16 amino acids. The CDR3 DNA reads as TGCGCCAGCAGCCAAGAAAGGGCACAGGGGTGGTATGGCTACACCTTC. It specifies CASSQERAQGWYGYTF.

The chain couples TRBV6-5 to TRBJ2-6; D gene ambiguous. V was cut by 8 bases and J by 3 bases, with 8 bases left in between. Germline values: CDR1 MNHEY, CDR2 SVGAGI. The CDR3 extends over 13 amino acids. CDR3 sequence: CASGANGANVLTF. The CDR3, as DNA: TGTGCCAGCGGCGCGAATGGGGCCAACGTCCTGACTTTC.

This clone was picked up one time. The chain uses TRBV27 and TRBJ1-2; 7 bases are shared with TRBD1. Trimming took 2 bases from V and 2 from J; bases not matched to a gene: 8. Per the germline V gene, CDR1 is MNHEY and CDR2 is SMNVEV (reference sequence). This CDR3 is 16 amino acids long. The CDR3 DNA follows: TGTGCCAGCAGTTTAAGGGCTGGCAGGGGGAACTATGGCTACACCTTC. Translated, it gives CASSLRAGRGNYGYTF.

The rearrangement uses TRBV11-2 and TRBJ2-5; the match to TRBD2 covers 11 bases. CDR3 length equals 16 residues. V lost 4 bases and J lost 1; bases outside the gene matches: 5. The V gene's germline CDR1 is SGHAT and CDR2 FQNNGV. The chain's CDR3 is CASSYRLAGPQETQYF. DNA of the CDR3: TGTGCCAGCAGCTACAGACTAGCGGGGCCCCAAGAGACCCAGTACTTC.